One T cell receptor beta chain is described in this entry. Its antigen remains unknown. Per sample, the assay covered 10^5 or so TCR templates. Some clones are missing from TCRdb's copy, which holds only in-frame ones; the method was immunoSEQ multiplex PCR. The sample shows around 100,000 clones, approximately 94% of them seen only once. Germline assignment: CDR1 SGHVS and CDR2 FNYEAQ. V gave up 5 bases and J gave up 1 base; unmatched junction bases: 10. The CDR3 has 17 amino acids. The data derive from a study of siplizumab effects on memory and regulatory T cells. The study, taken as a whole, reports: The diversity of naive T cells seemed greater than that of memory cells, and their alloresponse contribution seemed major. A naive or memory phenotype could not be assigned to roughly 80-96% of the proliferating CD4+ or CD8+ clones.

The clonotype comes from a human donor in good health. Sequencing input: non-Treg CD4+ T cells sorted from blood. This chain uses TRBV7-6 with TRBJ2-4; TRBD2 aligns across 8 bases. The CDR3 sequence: CASSPLPGGVAKNIQYF. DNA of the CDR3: TGTGCCAGCAGCCCTCTTCCGGGAGGGGTCGCCAAAAACATTCAGTACTTC.